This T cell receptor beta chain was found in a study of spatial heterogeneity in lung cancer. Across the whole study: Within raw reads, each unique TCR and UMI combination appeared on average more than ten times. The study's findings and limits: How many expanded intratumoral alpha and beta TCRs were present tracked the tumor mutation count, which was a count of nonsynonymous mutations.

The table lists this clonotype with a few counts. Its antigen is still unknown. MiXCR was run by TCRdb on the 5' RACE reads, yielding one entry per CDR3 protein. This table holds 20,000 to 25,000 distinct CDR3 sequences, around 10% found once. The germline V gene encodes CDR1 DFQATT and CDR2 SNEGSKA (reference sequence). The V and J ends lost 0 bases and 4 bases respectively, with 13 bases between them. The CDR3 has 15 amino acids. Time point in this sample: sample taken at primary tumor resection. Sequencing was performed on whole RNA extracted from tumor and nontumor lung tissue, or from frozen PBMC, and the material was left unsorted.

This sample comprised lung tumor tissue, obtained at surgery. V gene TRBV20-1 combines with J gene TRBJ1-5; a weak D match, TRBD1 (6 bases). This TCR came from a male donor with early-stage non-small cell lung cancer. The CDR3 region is CSAREGKGGNQPQHF. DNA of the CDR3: TGCAGTGCTAGAGAGGGAAAAGGGGGTAATCAGCCCCAGCATTTT.